Shown below are 27 T cell receptor beta chains from a single sample sequenced in a study of T cells after posttransplantation cyclophosphamide. Libraries were prepared by immunoSEQ multiplex PCR; TCRdb keeps only in-frame clonotypes and omits some of them. This sample has about 37,000 clones, each found more than once. The sample comprised PBMCs. The receptors originated from a man in his thirties or forties in good health and a related stem cell transplant donor.

This clone occurred many times. The chain is built from TRBV6-5 and TRBJ1-1; the match to TRBD1 covers 7 bases. The germline V gene has CDR1 MNHEY and CDR2 SVGAGI. This CDR3 region has 15 residues. V gave up 6 bases and J gave up 5 bases; unmatched junction bases: 12. The CDR3 loop is CASRSGQAMGTEAFF. The CDR3 DNA is TGTGCCAGCAGATCAGGACAGGCCATGGGAACTGAAGCTTTCTTT.

This clone showed up many times. The CDR3 loop reads CASRKGEMGIQYF. Written as DNA, the CDR3 is TGCGCCAGCAGGAAGGGGGAGATGGGCATTCAGTACTTC. The chain couples TRBV5-1 to TRBJ2-4; D is possibly TRBD1 (6 bases). The CDR3 length is 13 residues. Germline CDR1 reads SGHRS; CDR2 reads YFSETQ. V dropped 5 bases and J dropped 9 bases, with 15 bases sitting between them.

The chain combines TRBV28 with TRBJ1-2, with D possibly matching TRBD1 (6 bases). The germline V gene has CDR1 MDHEN and CDR2 SYDVKM. Trimming stripped 10 bases from V and 6 bases from J, with 18 bases between. The CDR3 spans 13 residues. For the CDR3, the DNA is TGTGCCACTACCTCCGGGACATCTCATGGCTACACCTTC. Residues: CATTSGTSHGYTF.

The table lists this clone with many counts. This chain connects TRBV6-5 to TRBJ1-5, with D possibly matching TRBD1 (6 bases). The CDR3 is 14 amino acids. The V gene's germline CDR1 is MNHEY and CDR2 SVGAGI. V was pared by 5 bases and J by 4 bases, with 12 bases between. CDR3 DNA: TGTGCCAGCAGTGCCCGGGACATTAATCAGCCCCAGCATTTT. Its protein product is CASSARDINQPQHF.

This clone was recorded many times. V gene TRBV27 combines with J gene TRBJ1-5, with TRBD1 matching over 8 bases. Germline trimming cut 4 bases from V and 2 bases from J; bases unmatched to any gene: 4. The CDR3 is 15 residues long. Germline V gene data show CDR1 as MNHEY and CDR2 as SMNVEV (reference sequence). CDR3 loop: CASSSGTGRNQPQHF. The DNA for the CDR3 is TGTGCCAGCAGTTCTGGGACAGGCCGCAATCAGCCCCAGCATTTT.

This clone was seen repeatedly, ten times or more. The rearrangement links TRBV6-2 or TRBV6-3 to TRBJ1-2; no clear D gene. V was cut by 2 bases and J by 3 bases, with 7 bases left in between. Germline CDR1 MNHEY, CDR2 SVGEGT. This CDR3 is 13 amino acids long. CDR3 bases: TGTGCCAGCAGTTACCAGCGGGACTATGGCTACACCTTC. This codes for CASSYQRDYGYTF.

This clone appeared many times. The chain joins TRBV6-5 to TRBJ2-5, with D tentatively TRBD1 (5 bases). Germline CDR1 is MNHEY and CDR2 is SVGAGI. V was shortened by 6 bases and J by 1 base, with 12 bases between the two germline ends. The CDR3 runs 14 residues. CDR3 in amino acids: CASSARQPQETQYF. In DNA form, the CDR3 reads TGTGCCAGCAGCGCGCGACAGCCCCAAGAGACCCAGTACTTC.

This clone occurred many times. J is TRBJ2-3 and V is TRBV7-9; 8 bases fit TRBD2. Germline V gene sequence: CDR1 SEHNR, CDR2 FQNEAQ (reference sequence). V lost 1 base to trimming and J lost 1 base; unmatched junction nucleotides: 4. The CDR3 sequence is 16 residues long. The chain's CDR3 is CASSLVVSGGTDTQYF. The CDR3 DNA follows: TGTGCCAGCAGCTTAGTAGTTAGCGGGGGCACAGATACGCAGTATTTT.

This clone was counted at least ten times. This chain uses TRBV28 with TRBJ2-1, with D maybe TRBD2 (7 bases). The CDR3 sequence is 16 residues long. The V gene's germline CDR1 is MDHEN and CDR2 SYDVKM. V was pared by 1 base and J by 4 bases, with 14 bases between. CDR3 in DNA: TGTGCCAGCAGTTTATTAGACGGGGGGCAATACAATGAGCAGTTCTTC. Protein sequence: CASSLLDGGQYNEQFF.

This clone was recorded many times. The V and J genes are TRBV11-2 and TRBJ2-5; TRBD2 matches at 9 bases. The trim removed 5 bases at V and 5 bases at J, leaving 15 bases unmatched. The CDR3 consists of 17 residues. Germline V lookup: CDR1 SGHAT, CDR2 FQNNGV. This CDR3 reads CASSLGLAPEGGETQYF. The CDR3 DNA is TGTGCCAGCAGCCTCGGACTAGCGCCTGAGGGAGGGGAGACCCAGTACTTC.

This clone was picked up many times. The chain combines TRBV7-2 with TRBJ2-3, with TRBD1 matching over 7 bases. Germline V gene sequence: CDR1 SGHTA, CDR2 FQGNSA. This CDR3 contains 17 residues. J was trimmed by 1 base and V by 2 bases; bases with no gene match: 9. The CDR3 here is CASSLLTGQVGTDTQYF. CDR3 nucleotide sequence: TGTGCCAGCAGCTTATTGACCGGACAGGTTGGCACAGATACGCAGTATTTT.

The table lists this clone with many counts. The sample holds other DNA sequences that translate to the same CDR3. The gene calls are TRBV19 and TRBJ1-1; TRBD1 might be the D (5 bases). V was cut by 6 bases and J by 1 base, with 9 bases left in between. CDR1 is LNHDA and CDR2 is SQIVND in the germline V gene (reference sequence). This CDR3 is built from 13 residues. In DNA, the CDR3 is TGTGCCAGTAGACCGACAGAGAACACTGAAGCTTTCTTT. This encodes CASRPTENTEAFF.

This clone was recorded at least ten times. The chain joins TRBV9 to TRBJ1-4, with D perhaps matching TRBD1 (6 bases). V lost 3 bases to trimming and J lost 8 bases, with 17 bases between them. CDR1 and CDR2 from the germline V gene are SGDLS and YYNGEE. This CDR3 has 15 residues. The DNA of the CDR3 is TGTGCCAGCAGCGCGGGGAGCCAGGGGAGCGAAAAACTGTTTTTT. It encodes CASSAGSQGSEKLFF. The full variable domain, with the rest looked up from reference TRBV9 and TRBJ1-4, is DSGVTQTPKHLITATGQRVTLRCSPRSGDLSVYWYQQSLDQGLQFLIQYYNGEERAKGNILERFSAQQFPDLHSELNLSSLELGDSALYFCASSAGSQGSEKLFFGSGTQLSVL.

This clone was seen at least ten times. CDR3: CASSLEAGGGTEAFF. For the CDR3, the DNA is TGTGCCAGCAGCTTAGAGGCGGGGGGCGGAACTGAAGCTTTCTTT. The rearrangement links TRBV7-9 to TRBJ1-1, with D possibly being TRBD1 (6 bases). The CDR3 is 15 residues long. Germline V gene sequence: CDR1 SEHNR, CDR2 FQNEAQ (reference sequence). V dropped 1 base and J dropped 5 bases, with 14 bases sitting between them.

This clone has more than one count but fewer than ten. The J gene is TRBJ2-2, the V gene TRBV28; D is unclear. The CDR3 length is 13 residues. Germline CDR1 is MDHEN and CDR2 is SYDVKM. V was shortened by 4 bases and J by 3 bases, with 6 bases between the two germline ends. Written as DNA, the CDR3 is TGTGCCAGCAGTTCCCATCACACCGGGGAGCTGTTTTTT. This encodes CASSSHHTGELFF.

By share, this clone counts as medium-sized. The V call is TRBV19, the J call TRBJ2-1, with D possibly being TRBD2 (6 bases). V lost 3 bases and J 4 bases, leaving 10 bases between the germline ends. CDR1 is LNHDA, CDR2 SQIVND, per germline (reference sequence). The CDR3 length is 14 residues. This CDR3 is CASSIPGLYNEQFF. In nucleotides, the CDR3 is TGTGCCAGTAGTATCCCGGGACTGTACAATGAGCAGTTCTTC. Combining the CDR3 with reference TRBV19 and TRBJ2-1 gives the whole variable domain DGGITQSPKYLFRKEGQNVTLSCEQNLNHDAMYWYRQDPGQGLRLIYYSQIVNDFQKGDIAEGYSVSREKKESFPLTVTSAQKNPTAFYLCASSIPGLYNEQFFGPGTRLTVL.

Ten or more counts support this clone. The chain has TRBV12-3 or TRBV12-4 and TRBJ1-2, with D uncertain. V dropped 8 bases and J dropped 7 bases, with 11 bases sitting between them. CDR3 length: 11 residues. The CDR3 DNA reads TGTGCCAGCCGGCGGGGTACTGGCTACACCTTC. Encoded protein: CASRRGTGYTF.

This clone was seen repeatedly, ten times or more. This sequence joins TRBV6-4 and TRBJ1-1; D is uncertain. Germline values: CDR1 MRHNA, CDR2 SNTAGT. V was trimmed by 0 bases and J by 4 bases, leaving 6 bases between them. The CDR3 spans 13 residues. CDR3 protein: CASSDSGPTEAFF. DNA for the CDR3: TGTGCCAGCAGTGACTCAGGGCCCACTGAAGCTTTCTTT.

This clone has just a few counts. The gene calls are TRBV9 and TRBJ1-5; D gene uncertain. This CDR3 contains 16 residues. V was shortened by 0 bases and J by 2 bases, with 12 bases between the two germline ends. Per germline, CDR1 SGDLS and CDR2 YYNGEE. CDR3 nucleotide sequence: TGTGCCAGCAGCGTAGGCCCAGACTCGCGCAATCAGCCCCAGCATTTT. This gives the protein CASSVGPDSRNQPQHF.

This sequence joins TRBV5-4 and TRBJ2-1; the D gene is possibly TRBD2 (5 bases). V shed 4 bases and J shed 8 bases, with 13 bases lying between them. Germline CDR1 and CDR2: SGHNT and YYREEE (reference sequence). There are 13 residues in the CDR3. This chain's CDR3 is CASSPVGVDEQFF. The CDR3 DNA reads TGTGCCAGCAGCCCTGTCGGGGTGGATGAGCAGTTCTTC.

This clone was counted at least ten times. The chain couples TRBV4-1 to TRBJ2-3; no clear D gene. This CDR3 is built from 15 residues. The V gene lost 1 base and the J gene lost 0 bases, with 8 bases spanning the gap. From germline, CDR1 is MGHRA and CDR2 YSYEKL. Here the CDR3 reads CASSQVSSSTDTQYF. The CDR3 DNA is TGCGCCAGCAGCCAAGTATCCAGTAGCACAGATACGCAGTATTTT.

This clone was counted ten times or more. This rearrangement joins TRBV28 to TRBJ1-2, with D possibly being TRBD1 (6 bases). The CDR3 sequence is 14 residues long. Trimming stripped 6 bases from V and 5 bases from J, with 16 bases between. Germline assignment: CDR1 MDHEN and CDR2 SYDVKM. The CDR3 nucleotides read TGTGCCAGCAGCCTCCTACAGGGATCTTATGGCTACACCTTC. Its protein is CASSLLQGSYGYTF.

This clone has a count of ten or more. This chain connects TRBV7-3 to TRBJ2-3; D might be TRBD2 (7 bases). Trimming cost V 1 base and J 0 bases, with 14 bases left between them. This CDR3 spans 17 amino acids. Germline lookup yields CDR1 SGHTA and CDR2 FQGTGA. The CDR3 spells CASSLRGGGSSTDTQYF. The CDR3 coding sequence is TGTGCCAGCAGCTTAAGGGGCGGGGGCTCTAGCACAGATACGCAGTATTTT.

This clone was seen at least ten times. V is TRBV27 and J is TRBJ1-3; D call uncertain. The CDR3 runs 13 residues. Germline CDR1 reads MNHEY; CDR2 reads SMNVEV (reference sequence). V dropped 5 bases and J dropped 0 bases, with 5 bases sitting between them. The CDR3 sequence: CASSPSSGNTIYF. The CDR3 region has the DNA TGTGCCAGCAGTCCTTCCTCTGGAAACACCATATATTTT.

This clone was seen repeatedly, ten times or more. The gene calls are TRBV20-1 and TRBJ1-1; D is undetermined. The CDR3 consists of 11 residues. V shed 8 bases and J shed 4 bases, with 11 bases lying between them. The germline CDR1 and CDR2 sequences are DFQATT and SNEGSKA (reference sequence). The CDR3 bases are TGCAGTCCGGAGGGTTCCACTGAAGCTTTCTTT. Protein product: CSPEGSTEAFF.

This clone was recorded many times. The V call is TRBV4-2, the J call TRBJ2-3; tentative D call: TRBD2 (5 bases). CDR3 size: 16 residues. Trimming shortened V by 0 bases and J by 4 bases, and 14 bases separated the two germline ends. Germline CDR1 is LGHNA and CDR2 is YNFKEQ. CDR3 loop: CASSQDTASTADTQYF. The CDR3 DNA reads TGTGCCAGCAGCCAAGATACGGCTAGCACAGCAGATACGCAGTATTTT.

The table lists this clone with many counts. This chain uses TRBV19 with TRBJ1-1, with 7 positions matching TRBD1. The CDR3 totals 14 residues. V lost 6 bases, J lost 8 bases, and 12 bases stayed unmatched. The V gene's germline CDR1 is LNHDA and CDR2 SQIVND (reference sequence). The CDR3 sequence: CASRSDPGQQEAFF. The CDR3 DNA sequence: TGTGCCAGTAGATCAGACCCGGGACAGCAAGAAGCTTTCTTT.